Listed below are T cell receptor beta chains from one sample, sequenced in a study of blood T cell dynamics during melanoma immunotherapy. The data were produced by immunoSEQ multiplex PCR, yet TCRdb's version contains in-frame clones alone and is incomplete. The table records 10,000 to 13,000 clones, about nine tenths of them present only once. Sequencing was performed on blood, taken from a patient treated with checkpoint blockade. The receptor source for this set is a human donor with melanoma. Each CDR3 is given with its conserved first and last residue. The D gene is left open where the match is weak. A row's size may be missing; if present it is once, few, many or a size class.

v_gene	d_gene	j_gene	abundance	CDR3nt	CDR3aa
TRBV19	TRBD1	TRBJ1-2	NA	TGTGCCAGTAGTATCCACGGGACAGAGTATGGCTACACCTTC	CASSIHGTEYGYTF
TRBV25-1	NA	TRBJ2-3	NA	TGTGCCAGCAGAGGGGTGGGGGCAGATACGCAGTATTTT	CASRGVGADTQYF
TRBV2	TRBD1	TRBJ1-2	NA	TGTGCCAGCAGTGAGGAATTTACAGGGGATGGCTACACCTTC	CASSEEFTGDGYTF
TRBV11-2	NA	TRBJ1-3	NA	TGTGCCAGCAGCTTAGAGGCAGGGAGGTTGGGAAACACCATATATTTT	CASSLEAGRLGNTIYF
TRBV19	NA	TRBJ1-6	once	TGTGCCAGTAGTATTGGGGGTCATTCACCCCTCCACTTT	CASSIGGHSPLHF
TRBV9	TRBD2	TRBJ2-5	NA	TGTGCCAGCAGCGTATCCCCGGGGGGGGTCCAAGAGACCCAGTACTTC	CASSVSPGGVQETQYF
TRBV5-1	TRBD1	TRBJ2-1	NA	TGCGCCAGCAGCTTCCCGGGACAGGGGCGTGACAATTACAATGAGCAGTTCTTC	CASSFPGQGRDNYNEQFF
TRBV11-2	NA	TRBJ1-2	NA	TGTGCCAGCAGCTTCTCTAACTATGGCTACACCTTC	CASSFSNYGYTF
TRBV10-3	NA	TRBJ1-1	NA	TGTGCCATCAGTGAAAGGTCGGTGGTGAACACTGAAGCTTTCTTT	CAISERSVVNTEAFF
TRBV6-1	TRBD1	TRBJ2-2	NA	TGTGCCAGCAGTGTCCCGACAGGGACCACCGGGGAGCTGTTTTTT	CASSVPTGTTGELFF
TRBV19	NA	TRBJ2-1	few	TGTGCCAGTAGTAACAGGGGGGGGGATGAGCAGTTCTTC	CASSNRGGDEQFF
TRBV19	NA	TRBJ1-3	NA	TGTGCCAGTCAGAAGACAGACGGAAACACCATATATTTT	CASQKTDGNTIYF
TRBV6-1	TRBD2	TRBJ2-2	NA	TGTGCCAGCAGTGAAGTTGTCGCTAGCGGGGCGAACACCGGGGAGCTGTTTTTT	CASSEVVASGANTGELFF
TRBV25-1	TRBD2	TRBJ2-5	NA	TGTGCCAGCAGTGAACCCCTGGGGACTAGCGGGCGAGAGACCCAGTACTTC	CASSEPLGTSGRETQYF
TRBV2	NA	TRBJ1-6	NA	TGTGCCAGCGGAGACCCTTGGGATTTTGCCAATTCACCCCTCCACTTT	CASGDPWDFANSPLHF
TRBV7-2	TRBD2	TRBJ2-7	NA	TGTGCCAGCAGCTTATCGGGACTAGTCGCCTACGAGCAGTACTTC	CASSLSGLVAYEQYF
TRBV29-1	TRBD1	TRBJ1-2	NA	TGCAGCGCCGGGCGGGACAGTGGCTACACCTTC	CSAGRDSGYTF
TRBV6-5	TRBD1	TRBJ2-5	NA	TGTGCCAGCAGCAGACAGGGCGAGACCCAGTACTTC	CASSRQGETQYF
TRBV6-6	NA	TRBJ1-2	NA	TGTGCCAGCGTATCGTACAGGGTAGGACCTGGTGGCTACACCTTC	CASVSYRVGPGGYTF
TRBV12-5	TRBD1	TRBJ2-5	NA	TGTGCTAGTGCCTTAGGGACAGTCATGGAGACCCAGTACTTC	CASALGTVMETQYF
TRBV7-9	TRBD2	TRBJ2-3	NA	TGTGCCAGCAGCCCAAGCGGGGGCTCATCAGATACGCAGTATTTT	CASSPSGGSSDTQYF
TRBV18	NA	TRBJ2-6	NA	TGTGCCAGCTCCACGTCTGGGGCCAACGTCCTGACTTTC	CASSTSGANVLTF
TRBV2	NA	TRBJ1-1	NA	TGTGCCAGCAGTGTGGAGAGGAACACTGAAGCTTTCTTT	CASSVERNTEAFF
TRBV5-4	NA	TRBJ2-1	NA	TGTGCCAGCAGCTTGGCAGGGAGCTCCTACAATGAGCAGTTCTTC	CASSLAGSSYNEQFF
TRBV6-6	TRBD1	TRBJ1-3	NA	TGTGCCAGCAGTTCACAGGGGACGGGAAACACCATATATTTT	CASSSQGTGNTIYF
TRBV6-6	TRBD2	TRBJ2-3	NA	TGTGCCAGCAGTCTACTATCTAGCGGGGGGGCAGATACGCAGTATTTT	CASSLLSSGGADTQYF
TRBV6-1	TRBD1	TRBJ1-1	NA	TGTGCCAGCAGTGAAGGGACAGGGCCGAACACTGAAGCTTTCTTT	CASSEGTGPNTEAFF
TRBV5-1	TRBD2	TRBJ2-1	NA	TGCGCCAGCAGCGCCCGACAGGGTAATAGCGGGGGTTTAGTCACCTACAATGAGCAGTTCTTC	CASSARQGNSGGLVTYNEQFF
TRBV19	TRBD1	TRBJ1-5	NA	TGTGCCAGTAGCTCAGAGGGGGGACAGGTCAGCAATCAGCCCCAGCATTTT	CASSSEGGQVSNQPQHF
TRBV29-1	NA	TRBJ1-2	once	TGCAGCGTGGGACGGGGAAATGGCTACACCTTC	CSVGRGNGYTF
TRBV14	NA	TRBJ2-2	NA	TGTGCCAGCAGCCACCGGGTTAACACCGGGGAGCTGTTTTTT	CASSHRVNTGELFF
TRBV6-5	NA	TRBJ1-2	NA	TGTGCCAGCAGTTATACAGGGATAGCTAACTATGGCTACACCTTC	CASSYTGIANYGYTF
TRBV27	NA	TRBJ1-2	NA	TGTGCCAGCAGTTCGACATATGATGGCTATGGCTACACCTTC	CASSSTYDGYGYTF
TRBV19	TRBD1	TRBJ1-2	NA	TGTGCCAGTACCGCGGGACAGGGGGTCTATGGCTACACCTTC	CASTAGQGVYGYTF
TRBV19	NA	TRBJ1-2	NA	TGTGCCAGTAGTCCCCTCCCACCCACTGGGTATGGCTACACCTTC	CASSPLPPTGYGYTF
TRBV14	NA	TRBJ1-2	NA	TGTGCCAGCAGCCCATTTCCCGGGGCCTTCTATGGCTACACCTTC	CASSPFPGAFYGYTF
TRBV7-2	NA	TRBJ1-2	once	TGTGCCAGCGGCTTCCGGGGATCGGGGGCGGGTGGCTACACCTTC	CASGFRGSGAGGYTF
TRBV6-6	NA	TRBJ1-6	NA	TGTGCCAGCAGTTACCTTCTATCGGGTCAAAATTCACCCCTCCACTTT	CASSYLLSGQNSPLHF
TRBV7-9	NA	TRBJ2-2	once	TGTGCCAGCAGCGGGTGGGACAAAGCCTCGACCACCGGGGAGCTGTTTTTT	CASSGWDKASTTGELFF
TRBV27	TRBD2	TRBJ2-3	NA	TGTGCCAGCATCAATAGCGGGGAGGATACGCAGTATTTT	CASINSGEDTQYF
TRBV2	NA	TRBJ1-5	NA	TGTGCCAGCAGTGAAGTGGGACAATTCCAGCCCCAGCATTTT	CASSEVGQFQPQHF
TRBV5-6	NA	TRBJ1-5	once	TGTGCCAGCAGCTGGGGGGTTGGGGGACCCCAGCATTTT	CASSWGVGGPQHF
TRBV4-3	NA	TRBJ1-2	NA	TGCGCCAGCAGCCAAGATAGTACAGTTGTTGTCTATGGCTACACCTTC	CASSQDSTVVVYGYTF
TRBV7-8	TRBD2	TRBJ2-2	NA	TGTGCCAGCAGCCCCCCTCGGGGAGCGGGGGCGAGAAGGCTGTTTTTT	CASSPPRGAGARRLFF
TRBV6-5	NA	TRBJ2-2	NA	TGTGCCAGTAAGGGTAGCGCCGGGGAGCTGTTTTTT	CASKGSAGELFF
TRBV29-1	NA	TRBJ2-5	NA	TGCAGCGTCGCTACAGGGCTGGTGGGAGAGACCCAGTACTTC	CSVATGLVGETQYF
TRBV6-5	TRBD1	TRBJ1-2	NA	TGTGCCAGCAGATGGGGACAGGGTAACTATGGCTACACCTTC	CASRWGQGNYGYTF
TRBV9	NA	TRBJ2-2	NA	TGTGCCAGCAGCGCCCCGGGGTATACCGGGGAGCTGTTTTTT	CASSAPGYTGELFF
TRBV7-2	NA	TRBJ2-7	NA	TGTGCCAGCAGCTTAGATGGCGGGGCCTACGAGCAGTACTTC	CASSLDGGAYEQYF
TRBV6-5	TRBD1	TRBJ1-4	NA	TGTGCCAGCAGTTACTCGGGACAGGGGGTCCAAAAACTGTTTTTT	CASSYSGQGVQKLFF
TRBV11-2	NA	TRBJ2-5	NA	TGTGCCAGCACCTTGCTCGGGGGCCTTGAGACCCAGTACTTC	CASTLLGGLETQYF
TRBV5-1	NA	TRBJ1-6	few	TGCGCCAGCAGCTTTGGCCGGGGAGGGAATAATTCACCCCTCCACTTT	CASSFGRGGNNSPLHF
TRBV2	NA	TRBJ1-4	NA	TGTGCCAGCAGTGACACGAGAACTAATGAAAAACTGTTTTTT	CASSDTRTNEKLFF
TRBV5-6	TRBD1	TRBJ1-1	NA	TGTGCCAGCAGCTCAGCTTCCCGTTCAGGGGGGGACACTGAAGCTTTCTTT	CASSSASRSGGDTEAFF
TRBV25-1	NA	TRBJ2-6	NA	TGTGCCAGCAGTGAGTCAGGGGTGATAGGGGCCAACGTCCTGACTTTC	CASSESGVIGANVLTF
TRBV13	TRBD2	TRBJ2-2	once	TGTGCCAGCAGCACCACTAGCGCTTCGAACACCGGGGAGCTGTTTTTT	CASSTTSASNTGELFF
TRBV6-5	NA	TRBJ2-1	NA	TGTGCCAGCAGTTACTCGAGATACAATGAGCAGTTCTTC	CASSYSRYNEQFF
TRBV5-6	TRBD1	TRBJ1-6	NA	TGTGCCAGCAGCTTCCGAGAAGGGGGCGTCAGGGCCCTCCACTTT	CASSFREGGVRALHF
TRBV18	NA	TRBJ2-6	NA	TGTGCCAGCTCCCCGGGGAGGGGGAGCTCTGGGGCCAACGTCCTGACTTTC	CASSPGRGSSGANVLTF
TRBV7-2	TRBD2	TRBJ2-5	NA	TGTGCCAGCAGCGAGCCTAGCGGGGGGGCCGCGAAGACCCAGTACTTC	CASSEPSGGAAKTQYF